The 18 T cell receptor beta chains presented below share a single source sample, sequenced in a study of blood T cell repertoires in COVID-19. Profiling relied on immunoSEQ multiplex PCR, and the TCRdb table lists in-frame clones only, not all of them. Of some 70,000 clones listed, about 87% are singletons. Sequenced material: peripheral blood. The receptors derive from a man between 50 and 59 years old with active COVID-19.

The CDR3 DNA sequence: TGTGCCAGCAGTCCCATCCCCGGGACAGGGGCAGGTGATACGCAGTATTTT. Protein product: CASSPIPGTGAGDTQYF. V is TRBV27 and J is TRBJ2-3; 10 bases are a match to TRBD1. The V gene end was trimmed by 5 bases and the J gene end by 6 bases; junction bases not matched to a gene: 14. CDR1 and CDR2 (germline): MNHEY, SMNVEV (reference sequence). The CDR3 has 17 amino acids.

The V and J genes are TRBV25-1 and TRBJ2-7, with D possibly matching TRBD2 (6 bases). The CDR3 has 13 amino acids. V lost 4 bases and J lost 7, with 14 bases in between. Germline V lookup: CDR1 MGHDK, CDR2 SYGVNS. The CDR3 loop is CASSASGTPEQYF. The CDR3 nucleotides read TGTGCCAGCAGTGCGTCCGGGACTCCGGAGCAGTACTTC.

V and J are TRBV5-6 and TRBJ2-3; 7 bases match TRBD2. V shed 0 bases, J shed 3 bases, and the junction held 7 bases outside the gene matches. CDR1 SGHDT and CDR2 YYEEEE come from the germline V gene. The CDR3 is 16 amino acids. The CDR3 protein is CASSLGAGDGTDTQYF. CDR3 nucleotide sequence: TGTGCCAGCAGCTTGGGGGCGGGAGACGGGACAGATACGCAGTATTTT.

The V and J genes are TRBV9 and TRBJ2-2; no clear D. Germline V gene lookup returns CDR1 SGDLS and CDR2 YYNGEE. Trimming cost V 1 base and J 0 bases, with 4 bases left between them. This CDR3 is built from 14 residues. CDR3 nucleotides: TGTGCCAGCAGCGTACCTCCGAACACCGGGGAGCTGTTTTTT. Protein: CASSVPPNTGELFF.

This chain connects TRBV9 to TRBJ2-3, with 11 bases matching TRBD2. The J segment lost 2 bases and the V segment lost 3 bases, leaving 5 bases of the junction unmatched. CDR3 length equals 16 residues. Germline V CDR1 and CDR2: SGDLS, YYNGEE. The CDR3 spells CASSAQTSGDTDTQYF. CDR3 bases: TGTGCCAGCAGCGCCCAGACTAGCGGGGACACAGATACGCAGTATTTT.

The chain links TRBV5-6 to TRBJ1-1, with TRBD1 as a possible D gene (5 bases). The V gene's germline CDR1 is SGHDT and CDR2 YYEEEE. CDR3 length: 13 amino acids. V was clipped by 4 bases and J by 5 bases, with 12 bases between them. The CDR3 sequence is CASSGGGFTEAFF. DNA for the CDR3: TGTGCCAGCAGCGGGGGAGGGTTTACTGAAGCTTTCTTT.

The chain has TRBV30 and TRBJ2-5, with 7 positions matching TRBD1. CDR1 and CDR2 from the germline V gene are GTSNPN and SVGIG (reference sequence). V gave up 5 bases and J gave up 3 bases; unmatched junction bases: 0. The CDR3 sequence is 11 residues long. The CDR3 DNA follows: TGTGCCTGGGACAGGGAAGAGACCCAGTACTTC. This codes for CAWDREETQYF.

This clone has more than one count but fewer than ten. The chain has TRBV6-1 and TRBJ1-2, with 9 bases lining up with TRBD1. This CDR3 is built from 15 residues. The V gene's germline CDR1 is MNHNS and CDR2 SASEGT. The trim removed 1 base at V and 4 bases at J, leaving 4 bases unmatched. The CDR3 DNA reads as TGTGCCAGCAGTGAAGGGACAGGGGATTCCTATGGCTACACCTTC. This codes for CASSEGTGDSYGYTF.

This clone was counted once. J is TRBJ2-7 and V is TRBV29-1, with D tentatively TRBD1 (5 bases). Germline V lookup: CDR1 SQVTM, CDR2 ANQGSEA. With 3 bases removed from V and 2 bases from J, the gap between germline ends came to 8 bases. The CDR3 is 12 amino acids. In DNA form, the CDR3 reads TGCAGCGTTGAGGGGCAGACCTACGAGCAGTACTTC. Translating gives CSVEGQTYEQYF.

The chain links TRBV11-2 to TRBJ2-3, with 9 bases matching TRBD2. The CDR3 is 16 residues long. The germline V gene encodes CDR1 SGHAT and CDR2 FQNNGV. V trimming: 2 bases; J trimming: 4 bases; junction bases outside the gene matches: 7. CDR3 nucleotide sequence: TGTGCCAGCAGCTTACGGCGGGAGGGCCGATCAGATACGCAGTATTTT. This gives the protein CASSLRREGRSDTQYF.

This chain uses TRBV5-1 with TRBJ2-3; no clear D gene. The CDR3 spans 15 residues. Trimming pared 2 bases from V and 2 bases from J, leaving 12 bases between. Germline assignment: CDR1 SGHRS and CDR2 YFSETQ. The CDR3 protein is CASSLEPPYTDTQYF. The CDR3 coding sequence is TGCGCCAGCAGCTTAGAGCCTCCTTACACAGATACGCAGTATTTT.

The chain carries TRBV28 and TRBJ2-7, with TRBD1 matching 7 bases. V gave up 3 bases and J gave up 5 bases; unmatched junction bases: 7. CDR1 and CDR2 from the germline V gene are MDHEN and SYDVKM. The CDR3 length is 14 residues. The DNA of the CDR3 is TGTGCCAGCAGTTTTGACAGGGTTTCGGACGAGCAGTACTTC. Protein: CASSFDRVSDEQYF. The variable domain in full, completed from reference TRBV28 and TRBJ2-7, reads DVKVTQSSRYLVKRTGEKVFLECVQDMDHENMFWYRQDPGLGLRLIYFSYDVKMKEKGDIPEGYSVSREKKERFSLILESASTNQTSMYLCASSFDRVSDEQYFGPGTRLTVT.

The V call is TRBV28, the J call TRBJ1-2, with D possibly being TRBD1 (6 bases). Trimming pared 2 bases from V and 6 bases from J, leaving 7 bases between. This CDR3 has 12 residues. Germline values: CDR1 MDHEN, CDR2 SYDVKM. This CDR3 is CASSLTGNGYTF. The CDR3 region has the DNA TGTGCCAGCAGTTTAACAGGGAATGGCTACACCTTC.

This chain joins TRBV18 and TRBJ2-7; 9 nucleotides agree with TRBD2. The CDR3 has 16 amino acids. Trimming cost V 0 bases and J 2 bases; bases outside gene matches: 5. Germline V gene data show CDR1 as KGHSH and CDR2 as LQKENI. CDR3 nucleotide sequence: TGTGCCAGCTCACCACCGTCCAGCGGGAGGACCTACGAGCAGTACTTC. Protein: CASSPPSSGRTYEQYF. The variable domain in full, with the rest retrieved from reference TRBV18 and TRBJ2-7, is NAGVMQNPRHLVRRRGQEARLRCSPMKGHSHVYWYRQLPEEGLKFMVYLQKENIIDESGMPKERFSAEFPKEGPSILRIQQVVRGDSAAYFCASSPPSSGRTYEQYFGPGTRLTVT.

This clone occurred once. Germline and junction disagree at one end, which may indicate a read error. Other DNA sequences in the same sample also yield this CDR3. The rearrangement uses TRBV18 and TRBJ1-4; a weak D match, TRBD1 (6 bases). The CDR3 loop spans 15 amino acids. The V gene's germline CDR1 is KGHSH and CDR2 LQKENI. CDR3 in amino acids: CASSITGQRGEKLFF. CDR3 nucleotide sequence: TGCGCCAGCTCCATTACGGGACAACGTGGAGAAAAACTGTTTTTT.

The chain couples TRBV5-1 to TRBJ2-3; D is undetermined. The CDR3 loop spans 13 amino acids. Germline V gives CDR1 SGHRS, CDR2 YFSETQ. V lost 0 bases and J 4 bases, leaving 6 bases between the germline ends. The CDR3 is CASSLGASDTQYF. In DNA, the CDR3 is TGCGCCAGCAGCTTGGGGGCGTCAGATACGCAGTATTTT.

For the CDR3, the DNA is TGCAGTGCTAGTGGCGGGAGGGCTTACAATGAGCAGTTCTTC. Protein product: CSASGGRAYNEQFF. The J gene is TRBJ2-1, the V gene TRBV20-1, with 9 bases that match TRBD2. Germline V gene sequence: CDR1 DFQATT, CDR2 SNEGSKA (reference sequence). V dropped 3 bases and J dropped 4; count of bases not matched to a gene: 4. The CDR3 length is 14 residues.

The chain recombines TRBV28 with TRBJ1-4; 9 bases align to TRBD1. V lost 5 bases to trimming and J lost 8 bases; unmatched junction nucleotides: 9. Germline assignment: CDR1 MDHEN and CDR2 SYDVKM. The CDR3 is 15 amino acids. As DNA, the CDR3 is TGTGCCAGCAGTCCTCCGGGACAGGGTAGGGAAAAACTGTTTTTT. Amino acid sequence: CASSPPGQGREKLFF.